These 10 T cell receptor beta chains were sequenced from one sample in a study of post-analysis software for immune sequencing data. Study findings and constraints: There were five or six TRBV segments more frequent in patients than controls, and TRBV5-6, TRBV5-1 and TRBV20-1 were among them.

TCR beta cDNA libraries had unique molecular identifiers. MiXCR, run by TCRdb on the PCR reads, gives a single entry per CDR3 protein. Among hundreds of thousands of distinct CDR3 sequences, roughly 40% were seen once, and the ten largest hold 7.5% to 8.5%. Antigens of these TCRs are unknown. Sequencing input: blood. The receptors originated from a girl aged 2-10 years with multiple sclerosis.

This clonotype showed up just a few times. V gene TRBV3-1 combines with J gene TRBJ2-5; perhaps D is TRBD1 or TRBD2 (6 bases each). V was trimmed by 3 bases and J by 1 base, leaving 12 bases between them. Germline lookup yields CDR1 LGHDT and CDR2 YNNKEL (reference sequence). The CDR3 length is 15 residues. Here the CDR3 reads CASSHIPGAQETQYF. The CDR3 DNA reads as TGTGCCAGCAGCCACATTCCGGGGGCCCAAGAGACCCAGTACTTC.

The J gene is TRBJ2-4, the V gene TRBV7-2; TRBD2 matches at 12 bases. The CDR3 covers 17 residues. Trimming removed 5 bases from V and 3 bases from J; junction bases left unmatched: 8. Germline V gene data show CDR1 as SGHTA and CDR2 as FQGNSA. The CDR3 coding sequence is TGTGCCAGCAGCACCCTAGCGGGAGGGTCAGTCAAAAACATTCAGTACTTC. Its translation is CASSTLAGGSVKNIQYF.

This chain connects TRBV12-3 or TRBV12-4 to TRBJ1-2; D not resolved. CDR3 size: 15 residues. V was clipped by 0 bases and J by 8 bases, with 16 bases between them. Written as DNA, the CDR3 is TGTGCCAGCAGTTTAGCGTCTGTGGGAGGAGGGGGCTACACCTTC. It is translated as CASSLASVGGGGYTF.

This clonotype was detected only a few times. The chain recombines TRBV5-1 with TRBJ1-4; D gene ambiguous. The CDR3 runs 15 residues. Germline CDR1 and CDR2: SGHRS and YFSETQ. V was trimmed by 5 bases and J by 0 bases, leaving 11 bases between them. The CDR3 coding sequence is TGCGCCAGCAGTCTAGCGTTCGCAACTAATGAAAAACTGTTTTTT. Protein product: CASSLAFATNEKLFF.

This clonotype was seen only a few times. The rearrangement links TRBV5-5 to TRBJ2-1, with 15 bases aligning to TRBD2. V lost 4 bases, J lost 7 bases, and 6 bases stayed unmatched. The CDR3 is 16 amino acids. From germline, CDR1 is SGHKS and CDR2 YYEKEE (reference sequence). As DNA, the CDR3 is TGTGCCAGCAGCCCCAGGACTAGCGGGAGGGGGAATGAGCAGTTCTTC. Amino acids: CASSPRTSGRGNEQFF.

The V and J genes are TRBV27 and TRBJ2-5, with 7 positions matching TRBD1. The CDR3 contains 16 residues. V was clipped by 3 bases and J by 0 bases; unmatched bases: 7. The germline V gene has CDR1 MNHEY and CDR2 SMNVEV (reference sequence). CDR3 amino acids: CASSFDGRGYQETQYF. In nucleotides, the CDR3 is TGTGCCAGCAGTTTCGATGGCAGGGGGTACCAAGAGACCCAGTACTTC.

Worth noting for this clonotype: This may stem from a read error, because a much larger clone lies one nucleotide away. The chain has TRBV4-1 and TRBJ1-4, with D unresolved. This CDR3 has 13 residues. Germline-derived CDR1 and CDR2 are MGHRA and YSYEKL. DNA of the CDR3: TGCGCCAGCAGCCCCCTAGGGCAGGAAAAACGGTTTTTT. Translated, it gives CASSPLGQEKRFF.

V usage is TRBV20-1 and J usage is TRBJ2-1, with TRBD1 identical over 7 bases. Germline V lookup: CDR1 DFQATT, CDR2 SNEGSKA (reference sequence). V shed 6 bases and J 8 bases; nucleotides not matched to a gene: 7. The CDR3 has 12 residues. The CDR3 protein is CSAVQGSDEQFF. Here the CDR3 DNA reads TGCAGTGCCGTACAGGGGTCGGATGAGCAGTTCTTC.

CDR3 in amino acids: CASSEQGSNQPQHF. The CDR3 DNA sequence: TGTGCCAGCAGCGAACAGGGGAGTAATCAGCCCCAGCATTTT. The V gene is TRBV2, the J gene TRBJ1-5, with 7 bases lining up with TRBD1. The CDR3 runs to 14 residues. The germline V gene encodes CDR1 SNHLY and CDR2 FYNNEI. With 6 bases clipped from V and 4 bases from J, the junction kept 6 bases outside the gene matches. Full variable domain (missing parts from reference TRBV2 and TRBJ1-5): EPEVTQTPSHQVTQMGQEVILRCVPISNHLYFYWYRQILGQKVEFLVSFYNNEISEKSEIFDDQFSVERPDGSNFTLKIRSTKLEDSAMYFCASSEQGSNQPQHFGDGTRLSIL.

This chain uses TRBV12-3 or TRBV12-4 with TRBJ1-4; 8 bases align to TRBD1. The CDR3 has 17 amino acids. V lost 5 bases, J lost 3 bases, and 11 bases stayed unmatched. CDR3 nucleotides: TGTGCCAGCAGTCCCCGACAGGGGAGCACTTCTAATGAAAAACTGTTTTTT. The encoded protein is CASSPRQGSTSNEKLFF.